This T cell receptor beta chain was recorded in a study of monozygotic twins with inflammatory bowel disease. Germline V gives CDR1 SGHTA, CDR2 FQGNSA. The CDR3 extends over 12 amino acids. Approximately 3,600 ng of total RNA went into each TCR library. TCRdb reprocessed the 5' RACE reads and stores each CDR3 protein as one record, lacking DNA. The sample table includes fewer than 450,000 distinct CDR3 sequences. The TCR sequence derives from a human donor with ulcerative colitis or Crohn's disease, or a healthy co-twin of an affected twin (not recorded which). The chain employs TRBV7-2 and TRBJ1-2. Material for sequencing was blood. CDR3 loop: CASSLRQRGYTF.